These 18 T cell receptor beta chains share one sample of origin, sequenced in a study of molecular identifiers for immune sequencing clone quantification. TCRdb processed the PCR reads anew with MiXCR; each CDR3 protein has one entry. In the table there are 350,000 or so distinct CDR3 sequences, 20% to 25% of which are singletons. The sample taken for sequencing was naive CD8+ T cells from blood, with Jurkat cell RNA spiked in. Subset of the sample: FACS-sorted CD8+CD4-CCR7+CD45RA+ naive T cells. The receptors derive from a human donor in good health. Some libraries in this study had Jurkat cell RNA spiked in.

The J gene is TRBJ1-1, the V gene TRBV10-3; D remains ambiguous. Germline-derived CDR1 and CDR2 are ENHRY and SYGVKD. This CDR3 has 14 amino acids. The V and J ends lost 3 bases and 1 base respectively, with 9 bases between them. CDR3 nucleotides: TGTGCCATCAGTGAAAACAGAGCGAACACTGAAGCTTTCTTT. The encoded protein is CAISENRANTEAFF.

V usage is TRBV3-1 and J usage is TRBJ2-2, with TRBD2 identical over 7 bases. Looked up from germline, CDR1 is LGHDT and CDR2 is YNNKEL (reference sequence). J gave up 1 base and V 0 bases, and 14 bases lay outside the gene matches. This CDR3 region has 20 residues. The CDR3 DNA reads as TGTGCCAGCAGCCAAGAACACGTCGAGCGAGCGGGATGGAACACCGGGGAGCTGTTTTTT. Its translation is CASSQEHVERAGWNTGELFF.

For this clonotype: At one end, the junction sequence differs from germline, possibly due to a read error. The rearrangement joins TRBV4-3 to TRBJ1-4; D not certain. There are 16 residues in the CDR3. Germline CDR1 LGHNA, CDR2 YSLEER. The CDR3 nucleotides are TGCGCCAGCAGCCTGGCGAGGAGTGCAACTAATGAAAAACCGTTTTTT. Amino acid sequence: CASSLARSATNEKPFF.

Notes on this clonotype: Just one base apart from a much larger clone, this may be a read error. The chain carries TRBV7-9 and TRBJ1-1; maybe TRBD1 (6 bases). Trimming left V 3 bases short and J 11 bases short, with 19 bases between. This CDR3 spans 14 amino acids. The germline CDR1 and CDR2 sequences are SEHNR and FQNEAQ (reference sequence). The CDR3, as DNA: TGTGCCAGCAGCTTTATATTGGGGGCCGTCAGGGCTTTCTTT. It is translated as CASSFILGAVRAFF.

Comment on this clonotype: One end of the junction fails to match germline, which may point to a read error. CDR3 sequence reads: CASGYAPGQGADPLEEKLFF. The CDR3 nucleotides read TGTGCCAGCGGTTACGCTCCGGGACAGGGGGCAGACCCTCTAGAAGAAAAACTGTTTTTT. V gene TRBV6-2 or TRBV6-3 combines with J gene TRBJ1-4, with 12 bases identical to TRBD1. This CDR3 spans 20 amino acids. Germline CDR1 MNHEY, CDR2 SVGEGT.

The chain couples TRBV7-3 to TRBJ2-1; perhaps TRBD2 as D (5 bases). Germline values: CDR1 SGHTA, CDR2 FQGTGA. CDR3 length: 15 residues. The germline V and J ends were trimmed by 3 bases and 6 bases, with 15 bases remaining between them. As DNA, the CDR3 is TGTGCCAGCAGCTTTCAAGGAAACGGGGTCAATGAGCAGTTCTTC. Translated: CASSFQGNGVNEQFF.

Many counts were recorded for this clonotype. This sequence joins TRBV20-1 and TRBJ2-3, with D perhaps TRBD2 (6 bases). The CDR3 loop spans 13 amino acids. Germline-derived CDR1 and CDR2 are DFQATT and SNEGSKA (reference sequence). Trimming took 4 bases from V and 2 from J, leaving 10 bases between them. CDR3 coding DNA: TGCAGTGCTATACAGCGGGTCACAGATACGCAGTATTTT. Translated, it gives CSAIQRVTDTQYF.

The chain joins TRBV20-1 to TRBJ2-7; D may be TRBD1 (6 bases). Deletions cut 7 bases from V and 4 bases from J, with 17 bases between. The germline V gene encodes CDR1 DFQATT and CDR2 SNEGSKA (reference sequence). The CDR3 loop spans 13 amino acids. The CDR3 reads CSVRGPAPYEQYF. Written as DNA, the CDR3 is TGCAGTGTCAGGGGACCAGCTCCGTACGAGCAGTACTTC.

Regarding this clonotype: This may arise from a read error, as a much more abundant clone is one base away. The CDR3 reads CASSFQGPNYGCTF. DNA of the CDR3: TGTGCCAGCAGTTTTCAGGGCCCCAACTATGGCTGCACCTTC. V gene TRBV27 combines with J gene TRBJ1-2; perhaps TRBD1 as D (5 bases). Germline CDR1 and CDR2: MNHEY and SMNVEV (reference sequence). CDR3 size: 14 residues.

The genes are TRBV4-1 and TRBJ2-7; D is ambiguous. V lost 2 bases and J 0 bases, leaving 11 bases between the germline ends. Germline V gene sequence: CDR1 MGHRA, CDR2 YSYEKL. This CDR3 region has 15 residues. CDR3: CASSQRTSASYEQYF. As DNA, the CDR3 is TGCGCCAGCAGCCAACGCACGTCGGCCTCCTACGAGCAGTACTTC.

This clonotype was observed a few times. The conserved phenylalanine or tryptophan normally closing the CDR3 is absent here, so this likely arose from a read error. The V call is TRBV18, the J call TRBJ2-7; TRBD2 might be the D (6 bases). Germline assignment: CDR1 KGHSH and CDR2 LQKENI. V was trimmed by 0 bases and J by 5 bases, leaving 14 bases between them. CDR3 size: 15 residues. The CDR3 sequence is CASSPPTEGANEQYS. The DNA for the CDR3 is TGTGCCAGCTCACCACCGACGGAGGGAGCCAACGAGCAGTACTCC.

This clonotype has ten or more counts. V usage is TRBV6-5 and J usage is TRBJ2-1, with D hard to call. Trimming stripped 2 bases from V and 9 bases from J, with 2 bases between. The length of the CDR3 is 10 residues. Per the germline V gene, CDR1 is MNHEY and CDR2 is SVGAGI. The CDR3 here is CASSYGEQFF. The CDR3 coding sequence is TGTGCCAGCAGTTACGGTGAGCAGTTCTTC.

This clonotype came up once. A junction end diverges from the germline sequence, so it may reflect a read error. The rearrangement uses TRBV4-1 and TRBJ1-4, with D maybe TRBD1 (6 bases). CDR3 size: 16 residues. CDR1 is MGHRA and CDR2 is YSYEKL in the germline V gene. CDR3 region: CASSPQGGGANERLFF. DNA of the CDR3: TGCGCCAGCAGCCCCCAGGGTGGGGGCGCTAATGAAAGACTGTTTTTT.

This clonotype was counted many times. The V and J genes are TRBV28 and TRBJ2-7; D is ambiguous. V was cut by 3 bases and J by 4 bases, with 7 bases left in between. The length of the CDR3 is 12 residues. CDR1 and CDR2 from the germline V gene are MDHEN and SYDVKM. The DNA for the CDR3 is TGTGCCAGCAGTTTCCCCGAATACGAGCAGTACTTC. It yields the protein CASSFPEYEQYF.

This clonotype was found a few times. V and J are TRBV19 and TRBJ1-5; 8 nucleotides agree with TRBD1. The CDR3 totals 16 residues. V lost 3 bases to trimming and J lost 3 bases; unmatched junction nucleotides: 7. Per germline, CDR1 LNHDA and CDR2 SQIVND (reference sequence). The CDR3 is CASSIGSRGHNQPQHF. DNA for the CDR3: TGTGCCAGTAGTATTGGTTCCAGGGGGCACAATCAGCCCCAGCATTTT.

As concerns this clonotype: Because the CDR3 is missing its conserved closing phenylalanine or tryptophan, this is likely a read error. The V call is TRBV5-3, the J call TRBJ2-1, with 12 bases lining up with TRBD2. TRBV5-3 carries the ORF label, with uncertain function. The length of the CDR3 is 16 residues. The CDR3 coding sequence is TGTGCCAGCAGCTTTCGACTAGCGGGGGTAGGAGGTGAGCAGTTCCTC. This encodes CASSFRLAGVGGEQFL.

The chain recombines TRBV6-2 or TRBV6-3 with TRBJ2-7, with D perhaps matching TRBD1 or TRBD2 (5 bases each). The V gene lost 6 bases and the J gene lost 3 bases, with 15 bases spanning the gap. Germline values: CDR1 MNHEY, CDR2 SVGEGT. This CDR3 has 14 amino acids. The CDR3 protein is CASSWDGLIYEQYF. The CDR3 DNA reads as TGTGCCAGCAGCTGGGACGGCCTAATCTACGAGCAGTACTTC.

This clonotype was found many times. The chain has TRBV4-1 and TRBJ1-1; D not certain. Trimming removed 3 bases from V and 1 base from J, with 12 bases in between. There are 15 residues in the CDR3. CDR1 and CDR2 from the germline V gene are MGHRA and YSYEKL. The CDR3 loop is CASSHNFGANTEAFF. The CDR3 DNA sequence: TGCGCCAGCAGCCATAATTTCGGAGCGAACACTGAAGCTTTCTTT.